Ten or more counts support the clone carrying this T cell receptor beta chain. Its antigen is not identified. After constant-region reverse-primer amplification, full-length variable regions underwent semi-nested PCR with Nested Universal Primer A. TCRdb reprocessed the 5' RACE reads via MiXCR and lists one record per CDR3 protein. This table has approximately 40,000 distinct CDR3 sequences, about 20% appearing once. The CDR3 loop spans 16 amino acids. Germline assignment: CDR1 SGDLS and CDR2 YYNGEE. V was clipped by 3 bases and J by 7 bases; unmatched bases: 7. General observations from the study: Whole repertoires were not studied in the larger cohort, only one V-J beta rearrangement. Tumor memory CD4+ T cell TCR gene usage clustered with blood and lymph node memory CD4+ cells and lymph node naive CD4+ cells. Tumor Tregs overlapped most with tumor, then blood, naive CD4+ cells.

Cells sorted as Tregs were CD4+, CD25+ and CD127-/low. The sequence derives from a female donor with breast cancer. The rearrangement uses TRBV9 and TRBJ2-1, with 13 bases that match TRBD2. Sequenced sample: Tregs sorted from blood. Here the CDR3 DNA reads TGTGCCAGCAGCGACCACGGGACTAGCGGGGTGAATGAGCAGTTCTTC. This sequence encodes CASSDHGTSGVNEQFF.